The present T cell receptor beta chain was sequenced within a study of T-cell reconstitution after alpha-beta-depleted transplantation in children. Study-wide points: Reports say that about two months after transplant, the alpha-beta T cells came out of several hundred graft clones that had expanded. One year post-transplant, T-cell counts and diversity were largely derived from T cells produced anew. Several patients had high TCRbeta diversity at day 60; it came from surviving recipient T cells and thymic progenitors.

For TCRbeta, the library was prepared with unique molecular identifiers. TCRdb analysed the PCR reads with MiXCR anew, one entry per CDR3 protein. Here the sample spans around 490,000 distinct CDR3 sequences, approximately 10% being singletons. This clonotype was seen a few times. Its antigen is still unknown. V lost 6 bases, J lost 0 bases, and 18 bases lay in between. The CDR3 loop spans 16 amino acids. The sample consisted of PBMCs, mostly from graft donor cells, taken 180 days after TCRalphabeta/CD19-depleted stem cell transplant. The source is a female patient aged 2-10 years who had a stem cell transplant for aplastic anemia, so the T cells may come from the graft donor. V and J are TRBV12-3 or TRBV12-4 and TRBJ2-7; no definite D call. The DNA of the CDR3 is TGTGCCAGCAGGCTTGCCTTTGAGGCGGACTCCTACGAGCAGTACTTC. Its translation: CASRLAFEADSYEQYF.